Listed here is a single T cell receptor beta chain. This entry is derived from a study of blood T cell repertoires in COVID-19. Data came from immunoSEQ multiplex PCR; TCRdb stores just in-frame clones and leaves some out. The repertoire holds 270,000 or so clones, with roughly 80% as singletons. CDR3 size: 18 residues. V shed 0 bases, J shed 3 bases, and the junction held 11 bases outside the gene matches. The germline CDR1 and CDR2 sequences are SEHNR and FQNEAQ (reference sequence). J is TRBJ2-1 and V is TRBV7-9; 7 bases map to TRBD2. The sequence was obtained from a man aged 45-60 years who had recovered from COVID-19. The sample consisted of PBMCs or T cells enriched from blood (not recorded which). The CDR3 DNA reads TGTGCCAGCAGCTTAGCGCGAGGAAGGCTAGCGGACTACAATGAGCAGTTCTTC. This gives the protein CASSLARGRLADYNEQFF. Full variable domain (rest looked up from reference TRBV7-9 and TRBJ2-1): DTGVSQNPRHKITKRGQNVTFRCDPISEHNRLYWYRQTLGQGPEFLTYFQNEAQLEKSRLLSDRFSAERPKGSFSTLEIQRTEQGDSAMYLCASSLARGRLADYNEQFFGPGTRLTVL.